Listed below are T cell receptor beta chains from one sample, sequenced in a study of T cell responses to AZD1222 COVID-19 vaccine. Only in-frame clones appear in the TCRdb table, and some are missing; sequencing was by immunoSEQ multiplex PCR. Among more than 100,000 clones listed, 70% to 90% were seen once. The starting material was peripheral blood, obtained 28 days after the second dose of the MenACWY control vaccine. All receptors come from an adult who received the MenACWY meningococcal vaccine as a control. The CDR3 runs from the conserved cysteine through the conserved F or W. Each record gives: J gene, V gene, CDR3 protein.

>TRBJ1-6|TRBV27
CASSPRDGGSPLHF
>TRBJ1-1|TRBV5-1
CASSPQGIGTEAFF
>TRBJ1-6|TRBV5-1
CASSSSSGLNSPLHF
>TRBJ1-3|TRBV7-9
CASSLSRGISSGNTIYF
>TRBJ2-7|TRBV5-4
CASSRWGGGASSYEQYF
>TRBJ2-1|TRBV7-2
CASSVLGTGTGYEQFF
>TRBJ1-1|TRBV5-6
CASSGRQGRDHTEAFF
>TRBJ2-3|TRBV6-5
CASSSSGGFTDTQYF
>TRBJ2-1|TRBV20-1
CSASLDTEQFF
>TRBJ1-1|TRBV12-5
CASGLEGQPNTEAFF
>TRBJ1-1|TRBV5-6
CASSLEQGTMNTEAFF
>TRBJ2-2|TRBV5-1
CASSWYGTGSIGELFF
>TRBJ1-3|TRBV7-2
CASSPWQKSSGNTIYF
>TRBJ1-1|TRBV11-2
CASIPGRRRTEAFF
>TRBJ1-1|TRBV10-3
CAISEKEGINTEAFF
>TRBJ1-1|TRBV28
CASTRDRGTEAFF
>TRBJ2-2|TRBV7-2
CASSLWRGGTGELFF
>TRBJ2-5|TRBV7-9
CASSMPAETQYF
>TRBJ1-1|TRBV7-2
CASSLEPEKAFF
>TRBJ1-5|TRBV19
CASSPPGTGGSNQPQHF
>TRBJ1-1|TRBV5-1
CASSLQGEGTEAFF
>TRBJ2-5|TRBV6-1
CASSEAGGGYHQETQYF
>TRBJ1-5|TRBV21-1
CASSKGQGNQPQHF
>TRBJ2-1|TRBV9
CASSVGGGTSYNEQFF
>TRBJ1-5|TRBV19
CASSDTGGGNQPQHF
>TRBJ1-5|TRBV28
CASSLYPGLPNQPQHF
>TRBJ2-7|TRBV12-5
CASGPAGPYEQYF
>TRBJ1-2|TRBV18
CASSPAREDYGYTF
>TRBJ2-2|TRBV10-1
CASSESTGSNTGELFF
>TRBJ2-7|TRBV7-9
CASSQALGGAYEQYF
>TRBJ1-5|TRBV15
CATSRGQNNQPQHF
>TRBJ1-1|TRBV9
CASSSLPGGTEAFF
>TRBJ2-2|TRBV13
CASSLRLGELFF
>TRBJ2-1|TRBV24-1
CATSIRRDNYNEQFF
>TRBJ1-5|TRBV2
CATSGGWGNQPQHF
>TRBJ1-1|TRBV19
CASSIGGAGGTEAFF
>TRBJ2-3|TRBV6-5
CATREPGTDTQYF
>TRBJ2-6|TRBV18
CASSPSSGANVLTF
>TRBJ2-3|TRBV2
CAISGLSTDTQYF
>TRBJ1-5|TRBV6-5
CASSRVDVSQPQHF
>TRBJ2-1|TRBV15
CATRGLAGVGNEQFF
>TRBJ2-7|TRBV27
CASSRYRGEQYF
>TRBJ1-1|TRBV21-1
CASSNDRDENTEAFF
>TRBJ1-2|TRBV19
CASRALEPPPNYGYTF
>TRBJ1-4|TRBV20-1
CSASNRQGSEKLFF
>TRBJ1-2|TRBV10-3
CAISESEGTYGYTF
>TRBJ1-5|TRBV7-2
CASSLVRGQFQPQHF
>TRBJ1-1|TRBV10-3
CAIGTPNTEAFF
>TRBJ1-5|TRBV10-1
CATAEDRGPHQPQHF
>TRBJ1-4|TRBV5-6
CASSFGTGDEKLFF